Listed here are 26 T cell receptor beta chains from one sample, sequenced in a study of brain metastases from non-small cell lung cancer. Produced via immunoSEQ multiplex PCR; TCRdb's table is partial and in-frame only. The sample contains around 2,300 clones, about 82% of which appear only once. The source material was tumor-adjacent normal tissue. These receptors were collected from a donor at least 40 years old with non-small cell lung cancer.

This chain connects TRBV10-3 to TRBJ1-3; D possibly corresponds to TRBD1 (5 bases). Deletions cut 6 bases from V and 0 bases from J, with 9 bases between. From germline, CDR1 is ENHRY and CDR2 SYGVKD. This CDR3 is built from 14 residues. CDR3 coding DNA: TGTGCCATCAGAGGAACAGGCTCTGGAAACACCATATATTTT. Its translation: CAIRGTGSGNTIYF.

The chain recombines TRBV24-1 with TRBJ2-2; possible D gene TRBD1, 6 bases. CDR3 length equals 18 residues. Looked up from germline, CDR1 is KGHDR and CDR2 is SFDVKD. Trimming took 0 bases from V and 3 from J, leaving 16 bases between them. The CDR3 is CATSDLGGQLLDTGELFF. The DNA of the CDR3 is TGTGCCACCAGTGATTTGGGAGGACAGTTGTTGGACACCGGGGAGCTGTTTTTT.

This clone has only one observation. This chain uses TRBV29-1 with TRBJ1-2; D is possibly TRBD1 (5 bases). The germline gives CDR1 SQVTM, CDR2 ANQGSEA. This CDR3 has 11 amino acids. V lost 7 bases, J lost 7 bases, and 13 bases lay in between. DNA for the CDR3: TGCAGCGCTGGGGCCGCCGCTGGCTACACCTTC. Its protein product is CSAGAAAGYTF.

CDR3 region: CASSLKRGGRGSTDTQYF. In nucleotides, the CDR3 is TGTGCCAGCAGCTTAAAGCGGGGGGGCCGCGGGAGCACAGATACGCAGTATTTT. The V call is TRBV7-2, the J call TRBJ2-3, with 10 bases that match TRBD2. Trimming cost V 2 bases and J 0 bases; bases outside gene matches: 8. The CDR3 extends over 18 amino acids. Germline CDR1 reads SGHTA; CDR2 reads FQGNSA.

This clone was recorded once. The chain has TRBV3-1 (or the pseudogene TRBV3-2) and TRBJ2-7; 11 bases are a match to TRBD2. The CDR3 has 17 residues. With V trimmed by 1 base and J by 2 bases, 7 bases remained unmatched. CDR1 LGHDT and CDR2 YNNKEL come from the germline V gene (reference sequence). DNA of the CDR3: TGTGCCAGCAGCCAAGGCCCTAGCGGGGGGCGGACCTACGAGCAGTACGTC. Encoded protein: CASSQGPSGGRTYEQYV.

The gene calls are TRBV5-1 and TRBJ2-5; D call uncertain. The ends were cut back, 4 bases at V and 0 bases at J, with 10 bases in the middle. CDR1 SGHRS and CDR2 YFSETQ come from the germline V gene. This CDR3 spans 14 amino acids. The CDR3 loop is CASSPLPDQETQYF. The CDR3 coding sequence is TGCGCCAGCAGCCCCCTCCCGGACCAAGAGACCCAGTACTTC. Based on the CDR3 plus reference TRBV5-1 and TRBJ2-5, the full variable domain is KAGVTQTPRYLIKTRGQQVTLSCSPISGHRSVSWYQQTPGQGLQFLFEYFSETQRNKGNFPGRFSGRQFSNSRSEMNVSTLELGDSALYLCASSPLPDQETQYFGPGTRLLVL.

This chain links TRBV11-3 with TRBJ2-1; TRBD1 is a possible D gene (5 bases). Germline CDR1 reads SGHNT; CDR2 reads YENEEA. The V gene lost 0 bases and the J gene lost 9 bases, with 18 bases spanning the gap. The CDR3 consists of 16 residues. This chain's CDR3 is CASSLDQSRAGVEQFF. The CDR3 DNA is TGTGCCAGCAGCTTAGATCAAAGCAGGGCAGGAGTTGAGCAGTTCTTC. The variable domain in full, with the rest retrieved from reference TRBV11-3 and TRBJ2-1, is EAGVVQSPRYKIIEKKQPVAFWCNPISGHNTLYWYLQNLGQGPELLIRYENEEAVDDSQLPKDRFSAERLKGVDSTLKIQPAELGDSAVYLCASSLDQSRAGVEQFFGPGTRLTVL.

The chain combines TRBV21-1 with TRBJ1-5; the D call TRBD1 from the table was never checked on the DNA. TRBV21-1 has pseudogene status. The CDR3 extends over 17 amino acids. DNA of the CDR3: TGTGCCAGCAGCAAAGAGGCCGCAGGGCCCCACAATCAGCCCCAGCATTTT. It translates to CASSKEAAGPHNQPQHF.

This clone turned up a few times. The rearrangement uses TRBV2 and TRBJ1-2; D gene unclear. Trimming removed 2 bases from V and 5 bases from J, with 6 bases in between. Germline CDR1 SNHLY, CDR2 FYNNEI. The CDR3 consists of 12 residues. The CDR3 nucleotides are TGTGCCAGCAGTGAAACGGATTATGGCTACACCTTC. Translation gives CASSETDYGYTF.

V and J are TRBV5-4 and TRBJ1-3; possible D gene TRBD1, 6 bases. Per the germline V gene, CDR1 is SGHNT and CDR2 is YYREEE (reference sequence). This CDR3 contains 15 residues. The V end was cut by 5 bases, the J end by 2 bases, with 14 bases between. The CDR3 spells CASRKDSGAGNTIYF. The DNA of the CDR3 is TGTGCCAGCAGAAAGGACAGCGGGGCTGGAAACACCATATATTTT.

This chain connects TRBV6-5 to TRBJ2-3, with 10 bases that match TRBD2. Trimming removed 11 bases from V and 4 bases from J; junction bases left unmatched: 9. The CDR3 length is 14 residues. Per germline, CDR1 MNHEY and CDR2 SVGAGI. Written as DNA, the CDR3 is TGTGCCTGCGGGGGGAGCGGGGGGGCAGATACGCAGTATTTT. Translation: CACGGSGGADTQYF.

As regards this clone: Other DNA sequences of this sample code for an identical CDR3. Here the CDR3 reads CASSQVGGGGTNEQYV. DNA for the CDR3: TGTGCCAGCAGCCAAGTCGGAGGCGGAGGGACAAACGAGCAGTACGTC. The J gene is TRBJ2-7, the V gene TRBV4-2; D might be TRBD1 or TRBD2, each matching 6 bases. Trimming left V 1 base short and J 5 bases short, with 18 bases between. The CDR3 consists of 16 residues. The germline CDR1 and CDR2 sequences are LGHNA and YNFKEQ.

The chain links TRBV19 to TRBJ1-5, with D perhaps TRBD1 (5 bases). This CDR3 spans 17 amino acids. Trimming stripped 7 bases from V and 4 bases from J, with 23 bases between. Per germline, CDR1 LNHDA and CDR2 SQIVND (reference sequence). CDR3 sequence (DNA): TGTGCCAGTAAGGGGACTACTGGCTTGTCCCGGAATCAGCCCCAGCATTTT. As protein: CASKGTTGLSRNQPQHF.

This clone is a singleton in its sample. This rearrangement joins TRBV12-2 to TRBJ2-3; the listed D gene, TRBD1, was not tested against the DNA. TRBV12-2 is described as a pseudogene. The CDR3 consists of 17 residues. DNA for the CDR3: TGTGCAAGTCGCTTACGGACAGCTAAGGGTGATACAGATACGCAGTATTTT. Translating it yields CASRLRTAKGDTDTQYF.

The chain links TRBV15 to TRBJ1-4; 9 nucleotides agree with TRBD1. The germline V gene encodes CDR1 LNHNV and CDR2 YYDKDF (reference sequence). This CDR3 region has 15 residues. The V and J ends lost 5 bases and 5 bases, in that order; junction bases with no gene match: 6. CDR3 nucleotide sequence: TGTGCCACCAGCTTGCTACAGGGGGCAAATGAAAAACTGTTTTTT. As protein: CATSLLQGANEKLFF.

CDR3 DNA sequence: TGTGCCAGCAGTGATAGGGGGCCTATTCAGCATTTT. It codes for CASSDRGPIQHF. The gene calls are TRBV2 and TRBJ1-5; 7 nucleotides match TRBD1. The V and J ends lost 3 bases and 13 bases, in that order; junction bases with no gene match: 6. The CDR3 length is 12 residues. CDR1 SNHLY and CDR2 FYNNEI come from the germline V gene.

This chain links TRBV19 with TRBJ2-6, with a tentative D call TRBD2 (5 bases). This CDR3 has 20 amino acids. Germline-derived CDR1 and CDR2 are LNHDA and SQIVND (reference sequence). Trimming took 0 bases from V and 0 from J, leaving 18 bases between them. CDR3 DNA: TGTGCCAGTAGTATAGACCAAGGGAGTTTTCTTACCTCTGGGGCCAACGTCCTGACTTTC. Translation gives CASSIDQGSFLTSGANVLTF. The full variable domain, its missing parts supplied by reference TRBV19 and TRBJ2-6, is DGGITQSPKYLFRKEGQNVTLSCEQNLNHDAMYWYRQDPGQGLRLIYYSQIVNDFQKGDIAEGYSVSREKKESFPLTVTSAQKNPTAFYLCASSIDQGSFLTSGANVLTFGAGSRLTVL.

The V gene is TRBV3-1 (or the pseudogene TRBV3-2), the J gene TRBJ2-5; 12 nucleotides line up with TRBD2. Germline CDR1 and CDR2: LGHDT and YNNKEL (reference sequence). V trimming: 4 bases; J trimming: 2 bases; junction bases outside the gene matches: 5. This CDR3 is 16 amino acids long. Written as DNA, the CDR3 is TGTGCCAGCAGCCTGACTAGCGGGGGTGGACAAGAGACCCAGTACTTC. This translates into CASSLTSGGGQETQYF.

The rearrangement uses TRBV7-6 and TRBJ2-7; 8 bases are a match to TRBD1. V trimming: 5 bases; J trimming: 6 bases; junction bases outside the gene matches: 9. From germline, CDR1 is SGHVS and CDR2 FNYEAQ. The CDR3 has 14 amino acids. DNA for the CDR3: TGTGCCAGCAGCCCACTCGGACAGGGATTCGAGCAGTACTTC. This translates into CASSPLGQGFEQYF. Variable domain in full (rest from reference TRBV7-6 and TRBJ2-7): GAGVSQSPRYKVTKRGQDVALRCDPISGHVSLYWYRQALGQGPEFLTYFNYEAQQDKSGLPNDRFSAERPEGSISTLTIQRTEQRDSAMYRCASSPLGQGFEQYFGPGTRLTVT.

The chain carries TRBV10-3 and TRBJ1-4; 11 nucleotides line up with TRBD1. There are 14 residues in the CDR3. Losses at the gene ends were 10 bases for V and 7 bases for J; bases not matched to a gene: 8. The germline gives CDR1 ENHRY, CDR2 SYGVKD. CDR3 protein: CATQSGTGGEKLFF. The CDR3 DNA is TGTGCCACCCAGTCCGGGACAGGGGGTGAAAAACTGTTTTTT.

The chain carries TRBV4-1 and TRBJ2-3; D remains unclear. CDR1 and CDR2 from the germline V gene are MGHRA and YSYEKL. CDR3 length: 15 amino acids. V lost 4 bases to trimming and J lost 2 bases, with 13 bases between them. CDR3 sequence (DNA): TGCGCCAGCAGCCCTAAGTATTCCCCCACAGATACGCAGTATTTT. It yields the protein CASSPKYSPTDTQYF.

The count of this clone is one. The junction does not match germline at one end; this may be a read error. The rearrangement links TRBV5-1 to TRBJ2-5; no reliable D call. This CDR3 has 13 residues. Germline-derived CDR1 and CDR2 are SGHRS and YFSETQ. The CDR3 DNA reads TGCGCCAGCAGCTTGGGCAGCCAAAAGACCCAGTACTTC. Encoded protein: CASSLGSQKTQYF.

V is TRBV25-1 and J is TRBJ2-7; the D is unclear. The germline V gene has CDR1 MGHDK and CDR2 SYGVNS. The CDR3 is 14 amino acids. V lost 0 bases and J 12 bases, leaving 18 bases between the germline ends. CDR3 DNA: TGTGCCAGCAGTGAATATAATCAAGGGCCCAGGTGGTACTTC. The encoded protein is CASSEYNQGPRWYF.

This clone was seen a single time. This rearrangement joins TRBV4-1 to TRBJ1-4; 9 nucleotides line up with TRBD1. The CDR3 sequence is 17 residues long. The V and J ends lost 4 bases and 2 bases, in that order; junction bases with no gene match: 8. Germline V lookup: CDR1 MGHRA, CDR2 YSYEKL. CDR3 DNA sequence: TGCGCCAGCAGCCCTCCCGGGACAGGGATGACTAATGAAAAACTGTTTTTT. Its protein product is CASSPPGTGMTNEKLFF.

This clone was picked up one time. The CDR3 sequence: CASSLMAGHSGNTIYF. The CDR3 DNA sequence: TGTGCCAGCAGCCTCATGGCCGGACACTCTGGAAACACCATATATTTT. The J gene is TRBJ1-3, the V gene TRBV7-8, with D possibly matching TRBD1 (5 bases). The CDR3 has 16 amino acids. Trimming stripped 5 bases from V and 0 bases from J, with 14 bases between. In germline, CDR1 is SGHVS, CDR2 FQNEAQ.

In its sample, this clone was seen once. The chain employs TRBV5-4 and TRBJ2-1; D is ambiguous. This CDR3 comprises 14 residues. CDR1 SGHNT and CDR2 YYREEE come from the germline V gene (reference sequence). V was shortened by 2 bases and J by 5 bases, with 11 bases between the two germline ends. This CDR3 is CASSFNLGDNEQFF. The CDR3 bases are TGTGCCAGCAGCTTCAATCTGGGTGACAATGAGCAGTTCTTC.